This T cell receptor beta chain appears in the sequencing data of a study of control samples from healthy donors and cancer patients. This CDR3 has 15 amino acids. V shed 5 bases and J 5 bases; nucleotides not matched to a gene: 10. Germline-derived CDR1 and CDR2 are MDHEN and SYDVKM. Generated by immunoSEQ multiplex PCR, the TCRdb table keeps only in-frame clones and is missing some. Here the sample spans 160,000 or so clones, 96% being singletons. The genes are TRBV28 and TRBJ2-7, with 9 nucleotides matching TRBD1. The sequencing sample was made of blood. The source of this sequence is a woman younger than 45 in good health. For the CDR3, the DNA is TGTGCCAGCAGTCTGAACCCCGGGACAGGGAACGAGCAGTACTTC. Translated, it gives CASSLNPGTGNEQYF.